This T cell receptor beta chain was documented in a study of blood T cell repertoires in COVID-19. Study-level information: Acute-phase and convalescent COVID-19 samples originated in the United States, Italy and Spain. T cells, B-cell-depleted T cells, or PBMCs provided the cDNA or gDNA that served as material.

Original data processing: Reference gene primers were amplified, and this amplification served to estimate nucleated cell counts. The table came from immunoSEQ multiplex PCR; TCRdb's copy has only in-frame clones and leaves some out. V, J and clone size are those of that table, while D and trimming were read from the DNA. The repertoire holds under 120,000 clones, less than 85% seen once, with 20% to 25% in the top ten. This clone has just a few counts. This clonotype was obtained from an older man with active or convalescent COVID-19. The sample consisted of peripheral blood.

In DNA, the CDR3 is TGTGCCAGCAGTTTTGTTGGGCCCACTGAAGCTTTCTTT. Protein sequence: CASSFVGPTEAFF. V is TRBV28 and J is TRBJ1-1; D is uncertain. The CDR3 contains 13 residues. The V end lost 3 bases, the J end lost 4 bases, and 9 bases lay between the germline ends. Germline V gene lookup returns CDR1 MDHEN and CDR2 SYDVKM.